This TCR beta chain was identified in a study of untreated major depressive disorder. Clones were read by immunoSEQ multiplex PCR, and TCRdb kept only the in-frame ones, dropping some. The data show 10,000 to 15,000 clones, over 80% seen once. The specimen was CD4+ T cells from PBMCs. This receptor was obtained from a woman in her thirties with major depressive disorder.

The DNA of the CDR3 is TGTGCCAGCAGCTTTGACATAGGGGGAACTGAAGCTTTCTTT. This gives the protein CASSFDIGGTEAFF. The chain joins TRBV5-6 to TRBJ1-1; TRBD1 might be the D (6 bases). Germline V gene sequence: CDR1 SGHDT, CDR2 YYEEEE. Trimming took 2 bases from V and 5 from J, leaving 13 bases between them. This CDR3 region has 14 residues.